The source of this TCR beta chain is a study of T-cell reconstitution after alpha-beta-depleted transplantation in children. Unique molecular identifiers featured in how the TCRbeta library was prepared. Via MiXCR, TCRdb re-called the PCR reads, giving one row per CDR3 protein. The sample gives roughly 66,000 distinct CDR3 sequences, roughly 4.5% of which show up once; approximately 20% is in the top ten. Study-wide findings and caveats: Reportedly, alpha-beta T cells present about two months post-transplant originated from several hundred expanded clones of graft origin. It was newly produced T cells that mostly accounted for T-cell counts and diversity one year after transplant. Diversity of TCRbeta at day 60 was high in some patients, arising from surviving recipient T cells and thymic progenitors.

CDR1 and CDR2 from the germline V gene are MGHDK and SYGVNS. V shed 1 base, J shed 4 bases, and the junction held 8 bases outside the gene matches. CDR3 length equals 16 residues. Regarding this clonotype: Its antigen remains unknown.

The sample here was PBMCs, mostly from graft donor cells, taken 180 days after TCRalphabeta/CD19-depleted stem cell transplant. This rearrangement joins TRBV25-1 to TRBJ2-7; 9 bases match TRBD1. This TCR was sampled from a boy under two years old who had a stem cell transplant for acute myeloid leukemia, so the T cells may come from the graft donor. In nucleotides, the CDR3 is TGTGCCAGCAGTGAATTCTTCCTAGACAGGGGGTACGAGCAGTACTTC. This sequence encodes CASSEFFLDRGYEQYF.